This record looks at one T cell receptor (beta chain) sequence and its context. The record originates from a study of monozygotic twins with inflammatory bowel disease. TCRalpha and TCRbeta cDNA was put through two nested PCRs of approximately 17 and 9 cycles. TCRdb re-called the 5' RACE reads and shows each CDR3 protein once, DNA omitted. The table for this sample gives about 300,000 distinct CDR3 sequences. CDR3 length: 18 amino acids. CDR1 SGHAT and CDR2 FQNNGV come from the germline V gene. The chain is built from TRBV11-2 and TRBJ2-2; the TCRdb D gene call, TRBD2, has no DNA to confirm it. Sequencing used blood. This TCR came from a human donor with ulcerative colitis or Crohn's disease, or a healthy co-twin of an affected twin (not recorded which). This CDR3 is CASSLVGGPSGPTGELFF.